Here is one T cell receptor (beta chain) with its context. Its specificity is unknown. Trimming cost V 3 bases and J 3 bases; bases outside gene matches: 6. CDR1 is SGDLS and CDR2 is YYNGEE in the germline V gene. This CDR3 comprises 14 residues. The entry originates in a study of T cell responses to AZD1222 COVID-19 vaccine. Assay used: immunoSEQ multiplex PCR; TCRdb lists only in-frame clones, some missing. The table shows around 140,000 clones, with around 85% occurring only once. Study-wide points: Across the whole spike, CD4 TCRs peaked at regions 160-218 and 743-854. An increase in Spike-specific TCR breadth and depth was observed after two AZD1222 doses. The sample set comprised mostly white British donors with more females, and clonal diversity was possibly underestimated. Only five to seven individuals given AZD1222 were seropositive at baseline.

Sequenced material: peripheral blood, taken 28 days after the second dose of the MenACWY control vaccine. The chain employs TRBV9 and TRBJ2-7; TRBD1 matches 7 bases. This receptor was taken from an adult who received the MenACWY meningococcal vaccine as a control. CDR3 nucleotides: TGTGCCAGCAGCGCCCGAGGGGGCGACTACGAGCAGTACTTC. This sequence encodes CASSARGGDYEQYF.